These 19 T cell receptor beta chains share one sample of origin, sequenced in a study of blood T cell repertoires in COVID-19. Sequencing used immunoSEQ multiplex PCR; TCRdb keeps in-frame clones, though not all of them. The repertoire holds fewer than 400,000 clones, with approximately 84% as singletons. The specimen sequenced was PBMCs or T cells enriched from blood (not recorded which). These receptors originate from a man aged 30 to 45 who had recovered from COVID-19.

J is TRBJ1-4 and V is TRBV21-1. TRBV21-1 is a pseudogene locus. This CDR3 has 14 residues. CDR3 DNA: TGTGCCAGCAGCAACCCCGGGGGTAATGAAAAACTGTTTTTT. It yields the protein CASSNPGGNEKLFF.

This clone showed up just a few times. Other DNA sequences in this sample translate to the same CDR3. This chain connects TRBV5-1 to TRBJ2-7, with 7 bases that match TRBD1. V lost 4 bases, J lost 2 bases, and 6 bases stayed unmatched. Per the germline V gene, CDR1 is SGHRS and CDR2 is YFSETQ. The CDR3 totals 14 residues. CDR3 coding DNA: TGCGCCAGCAGCATAAGCACAGGGGCCTACGAGCAGTACTTC. This codes for CASSISTGAYEQYF.

The gene calls are TRBV13 and TRBJ2-3; TRBD1 might be the D (6 bases). The CDR3 consists of 15 residues. Trimming cost V 4 bases and J 2 bases, with 13 bases left between them. Germline-derived CDR1 and CDR2 are PRHDT and FYEKMQ (reference sequence). CDR3 in DNA: TGTGCCAGCAGCTCGACAGGCATCTACACAGATACGCAGTATTTT. This gives the protein CASSSTGIYTDTQYF.

The rearrangement joins TRBV19 to TRBJ2-2; D may be TRBD1 (6 bases). Germline V lookup: CDR1 LNHDA, CDR2 SQIVND (reference sequence). The CDR3 loop spans 14 amino acids. Trimming stripped 7 bases from V and 4 bases from J, with 13 bases between. CDR3 sequence (DNA): TGTGCCAGTAATGACAGGTCGATCACCGGGGAGCTGTTTTTT. It yields the protein CASNDRSITGELFF.

CDR3 sequence reads: CASRTTSGMYQETQYF. The CDR3 DNA reads as TGTGCCAGCAGGACCACTAGCGGGATGTACCAAGAGACCCAGTACTTC. The gene calls are TRBV2 and TRBJ2-5, with 10 bases matching TRBD2. The J segment lost 0 bases and the V segment lost 6 bases, leaving 7 bases of the junction unmatched. This CDR3 is 16 amino acids long. CDR1 and CDR2 from the germline V gene are SNHLY and FYNNEI.

In regard to this clone: The sample carries other DNA sequences with the same CDR3. V is TRBV5-1 and J is TRBJ2-7; D may be TRBD1 (5 bases). The germline CDR1 and CDR2 sequences are SGHRS and YFSETQ. V was shortened by 0 bases and J by 4 bases, with 11 bases between the two germline ends. The CDR3 extends over 14 amino acids. The CDR3 loop reads CASSLGPGRYEQYF. CDR3 coding DNA: TGCGCCAGCAGCTTGGGGCCAGGGCGGTACGAGCAGTACTTC.

The genes are TRBV18 and TRBJ1-2; 8 positions match TRBD1. The CDR3 is 14 amino acids. The V gene's germline CDR1 is KGHSH and CDR2 LQKENI. V was clipped by 3 bases and J by 2 bases; unmatched bases: 2. The CDR3 bases are TGTGCCAGCTCACCCGGGGACAGGAACTATGGCTACACCTTC. It translates to CASSPGDRNYGYTF. The full variable domain, completed using reference TRBV18 and TRBJ1-2, is NAGVMQNPRHLVRRRGQEARLRCSPMKGHSHVYWYRQLPEEGLKFMVYLQKENIIDESGMPKERFSAEFPKEGPSILRIQQVVRGDSAAYFCASSPGDRNYGYTFGSGTRLTVV.

This chain links TRBV18 with TRBJ1-3; no firm D call. The CDR3 covers 16 residues. Germline V gives CDR1 KGHSH, CDR2 LQKENI. Trimming cost V 1 base and J 0 bases, with 10 bases left between them. CDR3 residues: CASSPREQSSGNTIYF. The DNA for the CDR3 is TGTGCCAGCTCACCACGAGAACAGAGCTCTGGAAACACCATATATTTT.

The CDR3 spells CASSIGPGNYGYTF. CDR3 coding DNA: TGTGCCAGTAGTATAGGCCCGGGTAACTATGGCTACACCTTC. The V and J genes are TRBV19 and TRBJ1-2; D ambiguous. V lost 1 base to trimming and J lost 1 base, with 7 bases between them. This CDR3 has 14 residues. The germline CDR1 and CDR2 sequences are LNHDA and SQIVND (reference sequence). Filled out from reference TRBV19 and TRBJ1-2, the complete variable domain reads DGGITQSPKYLFRKEGQNVTLSCEQNLNHDAMYWYRQDPGQGLRLIYYSQIVNDFQKGDIAEGYSVSREKKESFPLTVTSAQKNPTAFYLCASSIGPGNYGYTFGSGTRLTVV.

The chain recombines TRBV5-4 with TRBJ2-1, with TRBD2 identical over 14 bases. V lost 4 bases to trimming and J lost 6 bases; unmatched junction nucleotides: 6. This CDR3 is 16 amino acids long. Germline assignment: CDR1 SGHNT and CDR2 YYREEE (reference sequence). The CDR3 spells CASSPSTSGRANEQFF. The CDR3 DNA is TGTGCCAGCAGCCCTTCGACTAGCGGGAGGGCCAATGAGCAGTTCTTC.

The chain has TRBV1 and TRBJ2-5; TRBD1 is taken as the D call from the table, unchecked against the DNA. TRBV1 is a listed pseudogene. The CDR3 has 15 amino acids. The CDR3 nucleotides read TGCACCAGCAGCCAAGCACACCCCCCACAAGAGACCCAGTACTTC. Encoded protein: CTSSQAHPPQETQYF.

This clone was counted between two and nine times. The gene calls are TRBV6-5 and TRBJ1-1; a possible D gene is TRBD1 (5 bases). V was cut by 4 bases and J by 6 bases, with 15 bases left in between. The CDR3 consists of 14 residues. Germline CDR1 and CDR2: MNHEY and SVGAGI. CDR3: CASSFTGRGAEAFF. CDR3 nucleotide sequence: TGTGCCAGCAGTTTTACCGGTAGGGGCGCTGAAGCTTTCTTT.

The J gene is TRBJ2-3, the V gene TRBV4-1; weak D call: TRBD2 (6 bases). Germline V lookup: CDR1 MGHRA, CDR2 YSYEKL. This CDR3 contains 13 residues. V was shortened by 3 bases and J by 5 bases, with 9 bases between the two germline ends. Written as DNA, the CDR3 is TGCGCCAGCAGCCAGCCCGGGGGAGATACGCAGTATTTT. It encodes CASSQPGGDTQYF.

The chain links TRBV19 to TRBJ1-6; D uncertain. V was cut by 4 bases and J by 9 bases, with 22 bases left in between. CDR1 is LNHDA, CDR2 SQIVND, per germline (reference sequence). The CDR3 extends over 17 amino acids. This CDR3 reads CASSTITTFMRGSPLHF. The CDR3 nucleotides are TGTGCCAGTAGTACGATAACGACCTTTATGAGAGGTTCACCCCTCCACTTT. Combining the CDR3 with reference TRBV19 and TRBJ1-6 gives the whole variable domain DGGITQSPKYLFRKEGQNVTLSCEQNLNHDAMYWYRQDPGQGLRLIYYSQIVNDFQKGDIAEGYSVSREKKESFPLTVTSAQKNPTAFYLCASSTITTFMRGSPLHFGNGTRLTVT.

The V gene is TRBV27, the J gene TRBJ1-1, with a possible D match to TRBD1 (5 bases). The CDR3 has 13 residues. Germline CDR1 is MNHEY and CDR2 is SMNVEV (reference sequence). With 3 bases removed from V and 4 bases from J, the gap between germline ends came to 9 bases. CDR3 protein: CASSFRVSTEAFF. The CDR3 bases are TGTGCCAGCAGTTTCAGGGTGTCCACTGAAGCTTTCTTT.

The chain joins TRBV19 to TRBJ1-1, with no clear D. CDR3 length equals 13 residues. Germline lookup yields CDR1 LNHDA and CDR2 SQIVND (reference sequence). Trimming pared 8 bases from V and 2 bases from J, leaving 12 bases between. The CDR3 DNA reads TGTGCCAGTCGAAACTCGGGTAACACTGAAGCTTTCTTT. Its translation is CASRNSGNTEAFF.

The rearrangement uses TRBV24-1 and TRBJ1-3, with D tentatively TRBD1 (5 bases). The CDR3 consists of 15 residues. The germline CDR1 and CDR2 sequences are KGHDR and SFDVKD. The V and J ends lost 3 bases and 0 bases respectively, with 8 bases between them. Here the CDR3 reads CATSDPTDSGNTIYF. The CDR3 DNA is TGTGCCACCAGTGATCCGACAGACTCTGGAAACACCATATATTTT.

V is TRBV30 and J is TRBJ1-1; weak D call: TRBD1 (5 bases). This CDR3 is built from 15 residues. Trimming shortened V by 3 bases and J by 2 bases, and 16 bases separated the two germline ends. Germline V gene sequence: CDR1 GTSNPN, CDR2 SVGIG (reference sequence). The DNA of the CDR3 is TGTGCCTGGAGGGTTAGGGGCAGATTTAACACTGAAGCTTTCTTT. Amino acid sequence: CAWRVRGRFNTEAFF.

CDR3 sequence: CASSSREARTDTQYF. In DNA, the CDR3 is TGTGCCAGCAGCTCACGGGAGGCTCGCACAGATACGCAGTATTTT. The chain combines TRBV7-8 with TRBJ2-3, with TRBD2 matching 7 bases. This CDR3 has 15 residues. The ends lost 4 bases at V and 1 base at J; junction bases unmatched: 5. Germline lookup yields CDR1 SGHVS and CDR2 FQNEAQ.